The 6 T cell receptor beta chains listed next were all sequenced from one sample in a study of shared clonotypes between healthy human individuals. This table comes from immunoSEQ multiplex PCR, and its TCRdb copy is limited to in-frame clones, with some not included. Of 520,000 or so clones listed, around 74% are singletons. Sequences were obtained from PBMCs. The receptors shown here come from a woman aged 40-49 years in good health. Some clones in this sample may be carry-over from other donors' samples.

This chain joins TRBV6-6 and TRBJ2-3; no reliable D call. Deletions cut 1 base from V and 6 bases from J, with 11 bases between. The CDR3 totals 14 residues. CDR1 is MNHNY and CDR2 is SVGAGI in the germline V gene (reference sequence). CDR3 region: CASSYFADGDTQYF. The CDR3 bases are TGTGCCAGCAGTTACTTTGCGGACGGGGATACGCAGTATTTT.

The chain couples TRBV27 to TRBJ2-1, with 9 bases lining up with TRBD1. Germline-derived CDR1 and CDR2 are MNHEY and SMNVEV (reference sequence). The CDR3 is 17 residues long. Trimming removed 2 bases from V and 6 bases from J; junction bases left unmatched: 11. In nucleotides, the CDR3 is TGTGCCAGCAGTTTACCCCCTCACAGGGGGCGAGGCAATGAGCAGTTCTTC. The encoded protein is CASSLPPHRGRGNEQFF.

This chain joins TRBV18 and TRBJ2-7; TRBD1 agrees at 11 bases. Germline CDR1 KGHSH, CDR2 LQKENI. The CDR3 loop spans 14 amino acids. With 6 bases clipped from V and 6 bases from J, the junction kept 7 bases outside the gene matches. CDR3 sequence reads: CASSPLDRGREQYF. CDR3 in DNA: TGTGCCAGCTCCCCCCTGGACAGGGGGCGCGAGCAGTACTTC.

This chain joins TRBV29-1 and TRBJ2-7; D possibly corresponds to TRBD1 (6 bases). The V gene lost 6 bases and the J gene lost 0 bases, with 12 bases spanning the gap. CDR3 size: 13 residues. The germline V gene encodes CDR1 SQVTM and CDR2 ANQGSEA. CDR3 coding DNA: TGCAGCGTGACTGACAGGAACTCCTACGAGCAGTACTTC. This codes for CSVTDRNSYEQYF.

The chain joins TRBV19 to TRBJ1-5, with TRBD1 matching 9 bases. Germline V gives CDR1 LNHDA, CDR2 SQIVND (reference sequence). J lost 15 bases, V lost 9 bases, and 21 bases had no gene match. This CDR3 is 15 amino acids long. CDR3 loop: CASRTTRTGAGRAHF. As DNA, the CDR3 is TGTGCCAGCCGTACTACTAGGACAGGGGCCGGACGGGCGCATTTT.

This rearrangement joins TRBV18 to TRBJ2-2; 7 positions agree with TRBD2. Germline V gene lookup returns CDR1 KGHSH and CDR2 LQKENI. Germline trimming cut 5 bases from V and 0 bases from J; bases unmatched to any gene: 6. The CDR3 has 16 residues. For the CDR3, the DNA is TGTGCCAGCTCAACTGCTAGCGGAACGAACACCGGGGAGCTGTTTTTT. This codes for CASSTASGTNTGELFF.